These 13 T cell receptor beta chains originate from one sample sequenced in a study of T cell responses to AZD1222 COVID-19 vaccine. Clones were sequenced by immunoSEQ multiplex PCR, and TCRdb holds only the in-frame ones, with some missing. The repertoire holds approximately 84,000 clones, with 85% to 90% as singletons. The specimen comprised peripheral blood, sampled on day 0 of AZD1222 vaccination. The receptor set was obtained from an adult in good health.

The genes are TRBV5-1 and TRBJ2-2; 7 bases map to TRBD1. The CDR3 runs to 16 residues. Germline CDR1 reads SGHRS; CDR2 reads YFSETQ. The V gene end was trimmed by 0 bases and the J gene end by 4 bases; junction bases not matched to a gene: 6. The CDR3 loop is CASSLDNRGGTGELFF. CDR3 nucleotides: TGCGCCAGCAGCTTGGATAACAGGGGCGGCACCGGGGAGCTGTTTTTT. The full variable domain, with the rest looked up from reference TRBV5-1 and TRBJ2-2, is KAGVTQTPRYLIKTRGQQVTLSCSPISGHRSVSWYQQTPGQGLQFLFEYFSETQRNKGNFPGRFSGRQFSNSRSEMNVSTLELGDSALYLCASSLDNRGGTGELFFGEGSRLTVL.

The chain employs TRBV11-2 and TRBJ1-1; no definite D call. The germline gives CDR1 SGHAT, CDR2 FQNNGV. The CDR3 length is 12 residues. V gave up 1 base and J gave up 10 bases, with 10 bases separating them. The CDR3 here is CASSLASVGAFF. The CDR3 region has the DNA TGTGCCAGCAGCTTAGCCTCCGTAGGAGCTTTCTTT. The full variable domain, its missing parts supplied by reference TRBV11-2 and TRBJ1-1, is EAGVAQSPRYKIIEKRQSVAFWCNPISGHATLYWYQQILGQGPKLLIQFQNNGVVDDSQLPKDRFSAERLKGVDSTLKIQPAKLEDSAVYLCASSLASVGAFFGQGTRLTVV.

This chain connects TRBV2 to TRBJ2-7, with D possibly being TRBD2 (5 bases). This CDR3 has 13 amino acids. V was shortened by 5 bases and J by 3 bases, with 11 bases between the two germline ends. Per germline, CDR1 SNHLY and CDR2 FYNNEI. The CDR3 is CASSRGAFYEQYF. CDR3 DNA: TGTGCCAGCAGTCGGGGAGCATTCTACGAGCAGTACTTC.

This chain joins TRBV29-1 and TRBJ1-1; D is perhaps TRBD1 (6 bases). The CDR3 spans 13 residues. Germline V gene lookup returns CDR1 SQVTM and CDR2 ANQGSEA. The V end lost 7 bases, the J end lost 0 bases, and 12 bases lay between the germline ends. In DNA form, the CDR3 reads TGCAGCGGATACCGGGACATGAACACTGAAGCTTTCTTT. This codes for CSGYRDMNTEAFF.

J is TRBJ2-5 and V is TRBV11-3; D is possibly TRBD2 (5 bases). CDR1 SGHNT and CDR2 YENEEA come from the germline V gene. The CDR3 is 12 amino acids. Trimming left V 1 base short and J 7 bases short, with 7 bases between. Here the CDR3 reads CASSLGEGTQYF. In DNA form, the CDR3 reads TGTGCCAGCAGCTTAGGCGAGGGGACCCAGTACTTC.

The rearrangement links TRBV28 to TRBJ2-3; 14 nucleotides align to TRBD2. This CDR3 is 17 amino acids long. The ends lost 3 bases at V and 5 bases at J; junction bases unmatched: 7. From germline, CDR1 is MDHEN and CDR2 SYDVKM. The DNA for the CDR3 is TGTGCCAGCAGTTTGACTAGCGGGAGGGTTATGGGAGATACGCAGTATTTT. This translates into CASSLTSGRVMGDTQYF.

This chain connects TRBV2 to TRBJ1-5; D is unclear. The CDR3 length is 14 residues. The V end lost 6 bases, the J end lost 8 bases, and 17 bases lay between the germline ends. Germline values: CDR1 SNHLY, CDR2 FYNNEI. The CDR3 protein is CASSLSKGLEPQHF. CDR3 sequence (DNA): TGTGCCAGCAGCCTAAGTAAGGGTTTGGAGCCCCAGCATTTT. Full variable domain (rest looked up from reference TRBV2 and TRBJ1-5): EPEVTQTPSHQVTQMGQEVILRCVPISNHLYFYWYRQILGQKVEFLVSFYNNEISEKSEIFDDQFSVERPDGSNFTLKIRSTKLEDSAMYFCASSLSKGLEPQHFGDGTRLSIL.

The chain's CDR3 is CASSLWLNTGELFF. The CDR3 nucleotides read TGCGCCAGCAGCTTGTGGCTGAACACCGGGGAGCTGTTTTTT. The J gene is TRBJ2-2, the V gene TRBV5-1; unclear D gene. V shed 1 base and J shed 1 base, with 5 bases lying between them. The CDR3 is 14 amino acids. Looked up from germline, CDR1 is SGHRS and CDR2 is YFSETQ.

This rearrangement joins TRBV11-3 to TRBJ2-3; TRBD2 aligns across 9 bases. This CDR3 region has 15 residues. In germline, CDR1 is SGHNT, CDR2 YENEEA. Losses at the gene ends were 6 bases for V and 6 bases for J; bases not matched to a gene: 10. CDR3 DNA sequence: TGTGCCAGCAGTTCCGGGACTAGCTCCTTGGATACGCAGTATTTT. Residues: CASSSGTSSLDTQYF.

The gene calls are TRBV6-5 and TRBJ1-2, with 10 bases fitting TRBD1. The CDR3 has 16 residues. Germline loops: CDR1 MNHEY, CDR2 SVGAGI. V shed 0 bases, J shed 5 bases, and the junction held 6 bases outside the gene matches. The CDR3 DNA is TGTGCCAGCAGTTACTCTAGGACAGGGGGAGGGTATGGCTACACCTTC. Its translation is CASSYSRTGGGYGYTF.

CDR3 sequence (DNA): TGTGCCAGCAGTCATGGGCAGAATTCACCCCTCCACTTT. It yields the protein CASSHGQNSPLHF. V and J are TRBV6-2 or TRBV6-3 and TRBJ1-6; D gene unclear. CDR1 is MNHEY and CDR2 is SVGEGT in the germline V gene. V dropped 5 bases and J dropped 7 bases, with 9 bases sitting between them. CDR3 size: 13 residues.

Only one count was recorded for this clone. The rearrangement joins TRBV11-1 to TRBJ1-3; tentative D call: TRBD1 (6 bases). Trimming took 3 bases from V and 4 from J, leaving 13 bases between them. Germline V lookup: CDR1 SGHAT, CDR2 FQDESV (reference sequence). The CDR3 has 15 residues. Written as DNA, the CDR3 is TGTGCCAGCAGCTTTTCTGGACAGAAAGGAAACACCATATATTTT. This codes for CASSFSGQKGNTIYF.

The genes are TRBV9 and TRBJ2-1, with 9 bases aligning to TRBD2. V lost 2 bases, J lost 8 bases, and 8 bases stayed unmatched. There are 15 residues in the CDR3. Per germline, CDR1 SGDLS and CDR2 YYNGEE. The CDR3 DNA is TGTGCCAGCAGCGTCGATAGCGGGAGTTTCGATGAGCAGTTCTTC. Translated: CASSVDSGSFDEQFF.